This entry features one T cell receptor beta chain sequence. Its antigen is unidentified. This specimen belongs to a study of Ad26.COV2.S vaccination and SARS-CoV-2 variants. Study-wide context: Ad26.COV2.S, an intramuscular injection, was given once or twice 56 days apart.

Germline V lookup: CDR1 MDHEN, CDR2 SYDVKM. Trimming stripped 2 bases from V and 3 bases from J, with 22 bases between. The CDR3 has 19 amino acids. The treatment denotes: some 20 received Ad26.COV2.S at low or high dose, single or two shots; roughly five received placebo; per-sample allocation not given. The samples date from day 63 after the first vaccine or placebo injection. Sequenced by immunoSEQ multiplex PCR; TCRdb stores in-frame clones only, minus some. The table lists approximately 420,000 clones, roughly 88% of them singletons. Findings and caveats of the study: The breadth of spike-specific CD8+ and CD4+ T cell responses after vaccination was reportedly substantial.

This chain links TRBV28 with TRBJ2-2, with D possibly being TRBD1 or TRBD2 (5 bases each). Source: peripheral blood, taken in a trial of Ad26.COV2.S vaccine versus placebo. This TCR derives from a person between 18 and 65 years old who received the Ad26.COV2.S COVID-19 vaccine or a placebo. The CDR3 nucleotides read TGTGCCAGCAGTTTACTCGGGACGATAGGATTTCAGGACACCGGGGAGCTGTTTTTT. Translating gives CASSLLGTIGFQDTGELFF.